This is a list of T cell receptor beta chains from one sample in a study of blood T cell repertoires in COVID-19. Sequencing was performed with immunoSEQ multiplex PCR; in TCRdb, only in-frame clones are kept and a portion is missing. The repertoire consists of under 200,000 clones, with around four fifths occurring once and the leading ten covering around 7%. The source material was peripheral blood. The receptors were gathered from a man aged 65 to 85 with active or convalescent COVID-19. Each CDR3 is given with its conserved first and last residue. A D gene is named only where the DNA matches it firmly. Clone size is stated in some rows and not others, as once, few, many or a class when expanded.

D | J | V | size | CDR3 | DNA
NA | TRBJ1-2 | TRBV3-1/TRBV3-2 | NA | CASSQGTATGYTF | TGTGCCAGCAGCCAAGGAACAGCTACTGGCTACACCTTC
TRBD2 | TRBJ2-3 | TRBV19 | NA | CASSHGRAGTDTQYF | TGTGCCAGTAGTCACGGGAGGGCGGGGACAGATACGCAGTATTTT
TRBD1 | TRBJ1-1 | TRBV5-1 | NA | CASSLGDRGTEAFF | TGCGCCAGCAGCCTTGGGGACAGGGGGACTGAAGCTTTCTTT
TRBD2 | TRBJ2-5 | TRBV5-1 | NA | CASSLVSGRAPETQYF | TGCGCCAGCAGCTTGGTGAGCGGGAGGGCCCCCGAGACCCAGTACTTC
NA | TRBJ1-1 | TRBV18 | few | CASSPAGVGTEAFF | TGTGCCAGCTCACCTGCAGGGGTTGGGACTGAAGCTTTCTTT
NA | TRBJ1-2 | TRBV15 | NA | CATSRDGAGALTF | TGTGCCACCAGCAGAGATGGGGCCGGAGCCCTCACCTTC
NA | TRBJ1-4 | TRBV5-1 | once | CASSSGGANDEKLFF | TGCGCCAGCAGCTCGGGTGGGGCGAACGATGAAAAACTGTTTTTT
TRBD1 | TRBJ2-3 | TRBV28 | NA | CASSQGQGLSTDTQYF | TGTGCCAGCAGTCAGGGACAGGGACTTTCCACAGATACGCAGTATTTT
NA | TRBJ1-4 | TRBV6-6 | NA | CASSSVNEKLFF | TGTGCCAGCAGTTCAGTTAATGAAAAACTGTTTTTT
NA | TRBJ1-2 | TRBV10-3 | NA | CAISAGGRANYGYTF | TGTGCCATCAGTGCGGGAGGGAGGGCTAACTATGGCTACACCTTC
NA | TRBJ1-5 | TRBV18 | few | CASSGPQGTQPQHF | TGTGCCAGCTCCGGACCCCAGGGCACTCAGCCCCAGCATTTT
NA | TRBJ1-4 | TRBV19 | once | CASSIDGQPSWEKLFF | TGTGCCAGTAGTATAGATGGACAGCCTTCTTGGGAAAAACTGTTTTTT
NA | TRBJ2-7 | TRBV11-2 | NA | CASSLAGDRHYEQYF | TGTGCCAGCAGCTTAGCGGGAGATAGGCACTACGAGCAGTACTTC
TRBD2 | TRBJ2-7 | TRBV5-6 | NA | CASSNPGGGRPREQYF | TGTGCCAGCAGCAACCCGGGGGGAGGGAGGCCGCGGGAGCAGTACTTC
NA | TRBJ1-5 | TRBV6-6 | NA | CASSGSRSNQPQHF | TGTGCCAGCAGTGGGTCTAGGAGCAATCAGCCCCAGCATTTT
NA | TRBJ2-5 | TRBV7-6 | NA | CASSLSPTQYF | TGTGCCAGCAGCTTAAGCCCAACCCAGTACTTC
TRBD2 | TRBJ2-3 | TRBV5-4 | once | CASSRLAGGLTDTQYF | TGTGCCAGCAGCCGACTAGCGGGGGGCCTCACAGATACGCAGTATTTT
TRBD2 | TRBJ2-3 | TRBV3-1/TRBV3-2 | NA | CASSQEIRLAGVADTQYF | TGTGCCAGCAGCCAAGAGATCCGGCTAGCGGGAGTGGCAGATACGCAGTATTTT
TRBD2 | TRBJ2-1 | TRBV11-2 | once | CASSPGLAGVNDEQFF | TGTGCCAGCAGCCCGGGACTAGCGGGAGTAAACGATGAGCAGTTCTTC
NA | TRBJ1-4 | TRBV5-1 | few | CASSSSGEKLFF | TGCGCCAGCAGCTCTTCAGGGGAAAAACTGTTTTTT
TRBD2 | TRBJ2-1 | TRBV5-1 | NA | CASSLRTSGSHNEQFF | TGCGCCAGCAGCTTGAGAACTAGCGGGAGCCACAATGAGCAGTTCTTC
TRBD2 | TRBJ2-1 | TRBV9 | NA | CASSVDGLAGGYNEQFF | TGTGCCAGCAGCGTAGATGGACTAGCGGGAGGGTACAATGAGCAGTTCTTC
NA | TRBJ1-1 | TRBV12-3/TRBV12-4 | once | CASSSREAEAFF | TGTGCCAGCAGTAGCAGGGAGGCTGAAGCTTTCTTT
NA | TRBJ1-1 | TRBV6-5 | NA | CASSKRGNTEAFF | TGTGCCAGCAGTAAACGGGGGAACACTGAAGCTTTCTTT
TRBD1 | TRBJ1-2 | TRBV5-1 | NA | CASSFTGTGYGYTF | TGCGCCAGCAGCTTTACAGGGACAGGCTATGGCTACACCTTC
NA | TRBJ1-5 | TRBV3-1/TRBV3-2 | NA | CASSQDRGQPQHF | TGTGCCAGCAGCCAAGATCGCGGTCAGCCCCAGCATTTT
TRBD1 | TRBJ2-1 | TRBV6-2/TRBV6-3 | NA | CASRLGDRGWNEQFF | TGTGCCAGCCGCCTCGGAGACAGGGGATGGAATGAGCAGTTCTTC
NA | TRBJ2-7 | TRBV4-2 | many | CASGVDNLYEQYF | TGTGCCAGCGGCGTGGACAACCTCTACGAGCAGTACTTC
NA | TRBJ1-1 | TRBV10-3 | NA | CATSTEEGAEAFF | TGTGCCACCAGTACCGAGGAAGGGGCTGAAGCTTTCTTT
NA | TRBJ2-1 | TRBV7-9 | NA | CASSRLLGNEQFF | TGTGCCAGCAGCCGACTGTTGGGTAATGAGCAGTTCTTC
NA | TRBJ1-1 | TRBV29-1 | few | CSVEDLLGEDWGTEAFF | TGCAGCGTTGAAGATCTTCTGGGGGAGGACTGGGGCACTGAAGCTTTCTTT
TRBD1 | TRBJ2-5 | TRBV29-1 | NA | CSARTTGLLGETQYF | TGCAGCGCCCGAACGACAGGGTTGCTCGGGGAGACCCAGTACTTC
NA | TRBJ1-2 | TRBV27 | NA | CASSPDSLYGYTF | TGTGCCAGCAGCCCGGACAGCCTCTATGGCTACACCTTC
NA | TRBJ1-4 | TRBV18 | NA | CASSPPGDTDEKLFF | TGTGCCAGCTCACCACCGGGGGACACTGACGAAAAACTGTTTTTT
NA | TRBJ2-7 | TRBV7-8 | once | CASSPTWYRDPRAQRDPLQEQYF | TGTGCCAGCAGCCCAACCTGGTACAGGGACCCACGAGCGCAGAGGGACCCACTACAGGAGCAGTACTTC
NA | TRBJ2-5 | TRBV12-3/TRBV12-4 | NA | CASRRGGETQYF | TGTGCCAGCAGGAGGGGGGGAGAGACCCAGTACTTC
TRBD1 | TRBJ2-2 | TRBV5-4 | NA | CASSSWTGTNTGELFF | TGTGCCAGCAGCAGCTGGACAGGAACCAACACCGGGGAGCTGTTTTTT
NA | TRBJ1-4 | TRBV10-2 | NA | CASSDAGDEKLFF | TGCGCCAGCAGTGATGCAGGGGACGAAAAACTGTTTTTT
NA | TRBJ2-7 | TRBV28 | NA | CASSATSFEQYF | TGTGCCAGCAGTGCGACTAGTTTCGAGCAGTACTTC
TRBD1 | TRBJ1-5 | TRBV5-1 | NA | CASSLNSGGDQPQHF | TGCGCCAGCAGCTTGAATTCAGGGGGCGATCAGCCCCAGCATTTT
NA | TRBJ1-5 | TRBV7-2 | NA | CASSSTGNYNQPQHF | TGTGCCAGCAGCTCCACAGGGAACTACAATCAGCCCCAGCATTTT
TRBD2 | TRBJ2-5 | TRBV6-2/TRBV6-3 | NA | CASSYAGVEGETQYF | TGTGCCAGCAGTTATGCGGGGGTTGAGGGAGAGACCCAGTACTTC
TRBD1 | TRBJ1-4 | TRBV4-1 | NA | CASSQTDRENEKLFF | TGCGCCAGCAGCCAAACGGACAGGGAGAATGAAAAACTGTTTTTT
NA | TRBJ1-3 | TRBV9 | NA | CASSVSGGGRNTIYF | TGTGCCAGCAGCGTAAGCGGAGGCGGCAGAAACACCATATATTTT
NA | TRBJ1-1 | TRBV6-5 | once | CASSRGGTAEAFF | TGTGCCAGCAGCCGGGGGGGGACGGCTGAAGCTTTCTTT
TRBD1 | TRBJ1-2 | TRBV18 | NA | CASSQTQTGTDGYTF | TGTGCCAGCTCTCAAACACAGACAGGGACCGATGGCTACACCTTC
TRBD1 | TRBJ1-2 | TRBV19 | once | CASLNFREDRGNYGYTF | TGTGCCAGTCTCAATTTTAGGGAAGACAGGGGGAACTATGGCTACACCTTC
TRBD2 | TRBJ2-2 | TRBV2 | NA | CASGGPGGSTGELFF | TGTGCCAGCGGCGGACCGGGGGGGAGCACCGGGGAGCTGTTTTTT
NA | TRBJ2-7 | TRBV18 | NA | CASSPGQGDEQYF | TGTGCCAGCTCCCCCGGACAAGGCGACGAGCAGTACTTC
TRBD1 | TRBJ2-7 | TRBV5-4 | NA | CASSPGQTYEQYF | TGTGCCAGCAGCCCGGGACAGACCTACGAGCAGTACTTC
NA | TRBJ1-1 | TRBV19 | NA | CASSGASVTEAFF | TGTGCCAGTAGTGGGGCGTCGGTCACTGAAGCTTTCTTT
NA | TRBJ1-5 | TRBV12-3/TRBV12-4 | NA | CASTTSNQPQHF | TGTGCCAGCACTACTAGCAATCAGCCCCAGCATTTT
NA | TRBJ2-7 | TRBV2 | NA | CASSVPTSLGQYF | TGTGCCAGCAGTGTTCCGACTTCCCTTGGGCAGTACTTC
NA | TRBJ2-5 | TRBV24-1 | NA | CATRNTGPKETQYF | TGTGCCACCAGGAACACAGGGCCGAAAGAGACCCAGTACTTC
TRBD1 | TRBJ2-7 | TRBV5-8 | NA | CASSLPGQIYEQYF | TGTGCCAGCAGTTTGCCGGGACAGATTTACGAGCAGTACTTC